These 28 T cell receptor beta chains originate from one sample sequenced in a study of shared clonotypes between healthy human individuals. The data were produced by immunoSEQ multiplex PCR, yet TCRdb's version contains in-frame clones alone and is incomplete. Of around 480,000 clones in the sample, over 75% were seen once. The source material was PBMCs. These receptors all stem from a woman between 35 and 50 years old in good health. Some clones in this sample may be carry-over from other donors' samples.

The rearrangement joins TRBV19 to TRBJ2-2; TRBD1 is a possible D gene (5 bases). There are 14 residues in the CDR3. Looked up from germline, CDR1 is LNHDA and CDR2 is SQIVND (reference sequence). V lost 5 bases and J lost 7, with 14 bases in between. The DNA for the CDR3 is TGTGCCAGTAGTTGGACACACACCGGCGGGGAGCTGTTTTTT. Its protein is CASSWTHTGGELFF. The variable domain in full, completed from reference TRBV19 and TRBJ2-2, reads DGGITQSPKYLFRKEGQNVTLSCEQNLNHDAMYWYRQDPGQGLRLIYYSQIVNDFQKGDIAEGYSVSREKKESFPLTVTSAQKNPTAFYLCASSWTHTGGELFFGEGSRLTVL.

This rearrangement joins TRBV6-1 to TRBJ2-7; D uncertain. The V end was cut by 2 bases, the J end by 9 bases, with 17 bases between. Germline assignment: CDR1 MNHNS and CDR2 SASEGT. The CDR3 contains 14 residues. In nucleotides, the CDR3 is TGTGCCAGCAGTGAATTGTGGAGCCTAAGTGGGCAGTACTTC. Protein sequence: CASSELWSLSGQYF.

This clone has a count of ten or more. The J gene is TRBJ2-7, the V gene TRBV4-3, with D perhaps given as TRBD1 or TRBD2 (5 bases each). CDR1 and CDR2 (germline): LGHNA, YSLEER. The V and J ends lost 4 bases and 3 bases respectively, with 16 bases between them. This CDR3 is 15 amino acids long. In DNA, the CDR3 is TGCGCCAGCAGCCCTGGTTTAGGGGAGAGCTACGAGCAGTACTTC. Translation: CASSPGLGESYEQYF.

The chain combines TRBV9 with TRBJ2-7; 10 bases line up with TRBD1. Per germline, CDR1 SGDLS and CDR2 YYNGEE. The J segment lost 6 bases and the V segment lost 0 bases, leaving 6 bases of the junction unmatched. CDR3 length equals 15 residues. CDR3 residues: CASSVGGTGDREQYF. The CDR3 nucleotides are TGTGCCAGCAGCGTAGGCGGGACAGGGGACCGCGAGCAGTACTTC.

V is TRBV19 and J is TRBJ1-1; the D gene is possibly TRBD1 (5 bases). V was clipped by 6 bases and J by 0 bases, with 11 bases between them. CDR3 length: 14 amino acids. CDR1 and CDR2 from the germline V gene are LNHDA and SQIVND (reference sequence). The DNA for the CDR3 is TGTGCCAGTAGCCCCGACAGCCTGAACACTGAAGCTTTCTTT. Protein: CASSPDSLNTEAFF.

The chain uses TRBV11-2 and TRBJ1-1, with D maybe TRBD1 (6 bases). Germline V gene sequence: CDR1 SGHAT, CDR2 FQNNGV. V lost 5 bases to trimming and J lost 4 bases, with 14 bases between them. This CDR3 spans 14 amino acids. DNA of the CDR3: TGTGCCAGCAGCCGAACAATAGGGGGCACTGAAGCTTTCTTT. Its protein is CASSRTIGGTEAFF.

V gene TRBV9 combines with J gene TRBJ2-2; 10 nucleotides match TRBD2. The CDR3 runs to 16 residues. Unmatched junction bases numbered 6, after V lost 4 bases and J lost 3 bases. Germline V CDR1 and CDR2: SGDLS, YYNGEE. CDR3 protein: CASSSPLAGDTGELFF. As DNA, the CDR3 is TGTGCCAGCAGCTCACCCCTAGCGGGAGACACCGGGGAGCTGTTTTTT.

The V gene is TRBV5-1, the J gene TRBJ2-3; perhaps TRBD2 as D (6 bases). The CDR3 runs to 16 residues. Looked up from germline, CDR1 is SGHRS and CDR2 is YFSETQ. Between the trimmed V and J ends, which lost 6 bases and 5 bases, there was a span of 22 bases. In DNA form, the CDR3 reads TGCGCCAGCACCCCGGGACTCCAGCCCGGGGTAGATACGCAGTATTTT. Its protein is CASTPGLQPGVDTQYF.

The rearrangement uses TRBV6-4 and TRBJ2-2, with D possibly matching TRBD1 (6 bases). V was clipped by 3 bases and J by 4 bases, with 9 bases between them. In germline, CDR1 is MRHNA, CDR2 SNTAGT. The CDR3 extends over 14 amino acids. CDR3 sequence reads: CASSEEGGTGELFF. The CDR3 DNA is TGTGCCAGCAGTGAGGAAGGGGGCACCGGGGAGCTGTTTTTT.

This chain links TRBV15 with TRBJ2-1, with 9 bases lining up with TRBD2. J gave up 6 bases and V 5 bases, and 5 bases lay outside the gene matches. Germline V CDR1 and CDR2: LNHNV, YYDKDF (reference sequence). The CDR3 extends over 14 amino acids. The CDR3 DNA sequence: TGTGCCACCAGCGCGGGAGGGCCCGGCAATGAGCAGTTCTTC. Amino acid sequence: CATSAGGPGNEQFF.

V is TRBV6-5 and J is TRBJ1-4, with 8 positions matching TRBD1. V dropped 4 bases and J dropped 8; count of bases not matched to a gene: 9. The CDR3 has 15 residues. Germline CDR1 and CDR2: MNHEY and SVGAGI. CDR3 DNA: TGTGCCAGCAGTTCCCGACAGGGGTCTAGGGAAAAACTGTTTTTT. The encoded protein is CASSSRQGSREKLFF.

This chain links TRBV5-5 with TRBJ2-1, with 9 bases matching TRBD2. The CDR3 totals 17 residues. Germline values: CDR1 SGHKS, CDR2 YYEKEE (reference sequence). V was clipped by 1 base and J by 2 bases; unmatched bases: 7. The CDR3 sequence: CASSLYLAGATYNEQFF. In DNA form, the CDR3 reads TGTGCCAGCAGCTTGTATTTAGCGGGAGCTACCTACAATGAGCAGTTCTTC.

The chain links TRBV6-5 to TRBJ2-7; no firm D call. Germline CDR1 MNHEY, CDR2 SVGAGI. V was clipped by 0 bases and J by 6 bases, with 9 bases between them. The CDR3 runs to 13 residues. The CDR3 DNA follows: TGTGCCAGCAGTTACTCCCCCTTTGGCGAGCAGTACTTC. As protein: CASSYSPFGEQYF.

The J gene is TRBJ2-5, the V gene TRBV14, with D perhaps TRBD2 (5 bases). The CDR3 loop spans 16 amino acids. Germline V gene lookup returns CDR1 SGHDN and CDR2 FVKESK. The ends were cut back, 2 bases at V and 5 bases at J, with 18 bases in the middle. The chain's CDR3 is CASSQRLAPPGETQYF. CDR3 sequence (DNA): TGTGCCAGCAGCCAACGGCTAGCCCCCCCCGGGGAGACCCAGTACTTC.

This clone has just one count. This chain links TRBV27 with TRBJ2-7; TRBD2 matches at 10 bases. Trimming cost V 6 bases and J 4 bases; bases outside gene matches: 6. The CDR3 extends over 14 amino acids. The V gene's germline CDR1 is MNHEY and CDR2 SMNVEV (reference sequence). CDR3 nucleotide sequence: TGTGCCAGCAGCCCAGCGGGAGGGCCGTACGAGCAGTACTTC. This sequence encodes CASSPAGGPYEQYF.

V and J are TRBV10-3 and TRBJ2-1, with 10 positions matching TRBD2. Germline CDR1 ENHRY, CDR2 SYGVKD. V lost 4 bases, J lost 5 bases, and 5 bases stayed unmatched. The CDR3 totals 15 residues. The DNA for the CDR3 is TGTGCCATCAGTGCTGGGGGGACTAGCGACAATGAGCAGTTCTTC. It specifies CAISAGGTSDNEQFF.

CDR3: CASSLPGTGANEQFF. The DNA of the CDR3 is TGTGCCAGCAGTTTACCGGGGACAGGGGCCAATGAGCAGTTCTTC. This sequence joins TRBV28 and TRBJ2-1, with TRBD1 matching over 10 bases. Germline V gene lookup returns CDR1 MDHEN and CDR2 SYDVKM. The J segment lost 6 bases and the V segment lost 2 bases, leaving 4 bases of the junction unmatched. CDR3 length equals 15 residues.

The chain recombines TRBV5-4 with TRBJ2-7; D possibly uses TRBD1 or TRBD2 (7 bases each). The germline CDR1 and CDR2 sequences are SGHNT and YYREEE (reference sequence). Trimming pared 4 bases from V and 5 bases from J, leaving 13 bases between. This CDR3 region has 13 residues. The CDR3 coding sequence is TGTGCCAGCAGCGTCAGGGGGGGCGACGAGCAGTACTTC. The encoded protein is CASSVRGGDEQYF.

This clone has more than one count but fewer than ten. This chain links TRBV4-2 with TRBJ2-7; D possibly corresponds to TRBD2 (6 bases). Germline values: CDR1 LGHNA, CDR2 YNFKEQ. V gave up 1 base and J gave up 4 bases, with 14 bases separating them. The length of the CDR3 is 15 residues. Written as DNA, the CDR3 is TGTGCCAGCAGCCAAGTTGGGGGGACGACGTACGAGCAGTACTTC. Translating gives CASSQVGGTTYEQYF.

In the case of this clone: One base separates it from a far larger clone, so it is likely a read error. Other DNA sequences in the same sample also yield this CDR3. The chain joins TRBV4-2 to TRBJ1-1, with D unresolved. Germline CDR1 reads LGHNA; CDR2 reads YNFKEQ. This CDR3 region has 15 residues. CDR3 protein: CASSQTTLTNTEAFF. The CDR3 DNA reads TGTGCCAGCAGCCAGACGACTTTAACGAACACTGAAGCCTTCTTT.

The chain has TRBV9 and TRBJ2-2, with D tentatively TRBD2 (6 bases). Germline assignment: CDR1 SGDLS and CDR2 YYNGEE. The CDR3 is made up of 19 amino acids. Between the trimmed V and J ends, which lost 1 base and 0 bases, there was a span of 19 bases. The DNA of the CDR3 is TGTGCCAGCAGCGTAAGAGTACGGGAGCCCCCATCGAACACCGGGGAGCTGTTTTTT. Its translation is CASSVRVREPPSNTGELFF.

This clone was detected a few times. The chain has TRBV19 and TRBJ1-1; a possible D gene is TRBD1 (6 bases). The CDR3 contains 13 residues. Deletions cut 10 bases from V and 0 bases from J, with 12 bases between. The germline CDR1 and CDR2 sequences are LNHDA and SQIVND (reference sequence). The CDR3 DNA follows: TGTGCCACCGGGGGCACTTTGAACACTGAAGCTTTCTTT. Translating gives CATGGTLNTEAFF. Using reference TRBV19 and TRBJ1-1 for the parts outside the CDR3, the full variable domain is DGGITQSPKYLFRKEGQNVTLSCEQNLNHDAMYWYRQDPGQGLRLIYYSQIVNDFQKGDIAEGYSVSREKKESFPLTVTSAQKNPTAFYLCATGGTLNTEAFFGQGTRLTVV.

The chain employs TRBV18 and TRBJ2-5; 7 nucleotides align to TRBD2. Trimming removed 6 bases from V and 5 bases from J; junction bases left unmatched: 9. Germline V gene data show CDR1 as KGHSH and CDR2 as LQKENI. This CDR3 has 14 amino acids. CDR3 nucleotide sequence: TGTGCCAGCTCGCTCGGACTAGGTGACGAGACCCAGTACTTC. As protein: CASSLGLGDETQYF.

In the case of this clone: It differs at one base from a far larger clone, so likely a read error. Other nucleotide sequences from this sample produce the same CDR3. J is TRBJ2-5 and V is TRBV28, with D uncertain. The CDR3 contains 12 residues. The germline V gene has CDR1 MDHEN and CDR2 SYDVKM. The CDR3 DNA reads TGTGCCAGCAGTTTAAACCCGCAGACTCAGTACTTC. Its protein is CASSLNPQTQYF.

The V call is TRBV2, the J call TRBJ2-7; the D is unclear. Germline loops: CDR1 SNHLY, CDR2 FYNNEI. The V gene lost 5 bases and the J gene lost 1 base, with 15 bases spanning the gap. This CDR3 region has 15 residues. CDR3 sequence reads: CASSPGSHPSYEQYF. DNA of the CDR3: TGTGCCAGCAGTCCCGGGTCACACCCTTCCTACGAGCAGTACTTC.

This chain connects TRBV7-3 to TRBJ1-2; TRBD1 agrees at 9 bases. V lost 5 bases and J lost 8; bases outside the gene matches: 6. Germline CDR1 SGHTA, CDR2 FQGTGA. The CDR3 contains 13 residues. CDR3 protein: CASSPTGGVGYTF. CDR3 in DNA: TGTGCCAGCAGCCCGACAGGGGGTGTCGGCTACACCTTC.

The V call is TRBV11-2, the J call TRBJ2-7; no clear D. Trimming shortened V by 0 bases and J by 3 bases, and 12 bases separated the two germline ends. Per germline, CDR1 SGHAT and CDR2 FQNNGV. The CDR3 contains 15 residues. In nucleotides, the CDR3 is TGTGCCAGCAGCTTAGATCGATCTTCAGTCTACGAGCAGTACTTC. It is translated as CASSLDRSSVYEQYF. Complete variable domain (other parts from reference TRBV11-2 and TRBJ2-7): EAGVAQSPRYKIIEKRQSVAFWCNPISGHATLYWYQQILGQGPKLLIQFQNNGVVDDSQLPKDRFSAERLKGVDSTLKIQPAKLEDSAVYLCASSLDRSSVYEQYFGPGTRLTVT.

This clone was counted between two and nine times. In DNA, the CDR3 is TGTGCCAGCAGCTTGGGGGGCGGTGAGCAGTTCTTC. It translates to CASSLGGGEQFF. The chain uses TRBV5-6 and TRBJ2-1, with D possibly being TRBD1 (5 bases). The ends were cut back, 0 bases at V and 9 bases at J, with 7 bases in the middle. The CDR3 length is 12 residues. Per the germline V gene, CDR1 is SGHDT and CDR2 is YYEEEE.